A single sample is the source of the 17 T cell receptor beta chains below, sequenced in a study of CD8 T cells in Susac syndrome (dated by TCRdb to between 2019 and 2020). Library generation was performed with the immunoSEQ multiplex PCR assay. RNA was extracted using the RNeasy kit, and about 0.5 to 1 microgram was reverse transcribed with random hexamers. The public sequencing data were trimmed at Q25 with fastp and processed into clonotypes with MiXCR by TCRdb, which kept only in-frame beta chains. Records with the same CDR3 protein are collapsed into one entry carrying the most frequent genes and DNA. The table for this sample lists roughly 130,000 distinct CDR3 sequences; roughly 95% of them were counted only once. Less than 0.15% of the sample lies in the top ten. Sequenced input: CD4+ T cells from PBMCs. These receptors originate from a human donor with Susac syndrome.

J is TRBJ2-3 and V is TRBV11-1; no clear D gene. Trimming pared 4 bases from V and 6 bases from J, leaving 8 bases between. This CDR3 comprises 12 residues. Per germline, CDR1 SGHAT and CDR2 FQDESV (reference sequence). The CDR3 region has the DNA TGTGCCAGCAGCTCGGACGGTGATACGCAGTATTTT. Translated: CASSSDGDTQYF.

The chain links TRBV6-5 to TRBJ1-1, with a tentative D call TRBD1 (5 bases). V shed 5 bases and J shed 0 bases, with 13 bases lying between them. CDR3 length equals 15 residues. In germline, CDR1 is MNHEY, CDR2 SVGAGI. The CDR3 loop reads CASSATASMNTEAFF. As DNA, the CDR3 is TGTGCCAGCAGTGCGACAGCCTCTATGAACACTGAAGCTTTCTTT.

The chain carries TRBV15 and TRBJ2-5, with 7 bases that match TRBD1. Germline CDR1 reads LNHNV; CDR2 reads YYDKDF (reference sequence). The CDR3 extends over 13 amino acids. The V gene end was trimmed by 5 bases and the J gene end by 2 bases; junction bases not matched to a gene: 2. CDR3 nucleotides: TGTGCCACCAGCGGGGACAGACAAGAGACCCAGTACTTC. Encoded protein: CATSGDRQETQYF.

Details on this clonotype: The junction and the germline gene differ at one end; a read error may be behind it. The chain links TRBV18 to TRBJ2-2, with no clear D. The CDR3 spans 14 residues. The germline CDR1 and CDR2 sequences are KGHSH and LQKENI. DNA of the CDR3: TGTGCCAGCTCTCCACGAGAAGGTACCGGGGAGCTGTTTTTT. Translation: CASSPREGTGELFF.

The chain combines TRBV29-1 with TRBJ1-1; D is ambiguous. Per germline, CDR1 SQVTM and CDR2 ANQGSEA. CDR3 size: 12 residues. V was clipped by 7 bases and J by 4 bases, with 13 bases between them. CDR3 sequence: CSAINSGTEAFF. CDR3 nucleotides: TGCAGCGCGATTAACAGTGGCACTGAAGCTTTCTTT.

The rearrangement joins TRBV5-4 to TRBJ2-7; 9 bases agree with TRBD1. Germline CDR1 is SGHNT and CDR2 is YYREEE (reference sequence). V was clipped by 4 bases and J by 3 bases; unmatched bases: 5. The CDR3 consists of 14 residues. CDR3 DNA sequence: TGTGCCAGCAGCCTGGGACAGGGATACTACGAGCAGTACTTC. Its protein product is CASSLGQGYYEQYF.

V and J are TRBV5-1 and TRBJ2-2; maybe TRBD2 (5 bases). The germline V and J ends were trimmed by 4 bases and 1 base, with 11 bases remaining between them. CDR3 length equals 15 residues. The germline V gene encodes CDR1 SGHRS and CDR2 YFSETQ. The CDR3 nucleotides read TGCGCCAGCAGCCTAATAGCGAAGAACACCGGGGAGCTGTTTTTT. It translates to CASSLIAKNTGELFF.

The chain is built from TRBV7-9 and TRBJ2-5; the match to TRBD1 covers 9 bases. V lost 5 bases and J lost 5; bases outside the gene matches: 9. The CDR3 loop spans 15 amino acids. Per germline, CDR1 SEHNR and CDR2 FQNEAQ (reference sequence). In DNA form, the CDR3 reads TGTGCCAGCAGCGCCCCGGGACAGGGTGGGGAGACCCAGTACTTC. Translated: CASSAPGQGGETQYF.

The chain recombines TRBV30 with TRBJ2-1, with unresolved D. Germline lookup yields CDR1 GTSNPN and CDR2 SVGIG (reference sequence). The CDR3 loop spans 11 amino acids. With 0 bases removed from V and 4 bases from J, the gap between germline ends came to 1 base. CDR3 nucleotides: TGTGCCTGGAGTGTTTACAATGAGCAGTTCTTC. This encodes CAWSVYNEQFF.

CDR3 DNA sequence: TGCGCCAGCAGCTCTCTCCTAGCGGGGGACACAGATACGCAGTATTTT. It encodes CASSSLLAGDTDTQYF. The V call is TRBV5-1, the J call TRBJ2-3; 10 bases map to TRBD2. The CDR3 totals 16 residues. Germline assignment: CDR1 SGHRS and CDR2 YFSETQ. J lost 2 bases, V lost 3 bases, and 6 bases had no gene match.

The CDR3 loop reads CSVSLLAVIQETQYF. The CDR3 coding sequence is TGCAGCGTTAGTCTACTAGCGGTCATACAAGAGACCCAGTACTTC. The chain has TRBV29-1 and TRBJ2-5; TRBD2 agrees at 8 bases. Germline V gives CDR1 SQVTM, CDR2 ANQGSEA. J gave up 2 bases and V 5 bases, and 10 bases lay outside the gene matches. The CDR3 loop spans 15 amino acids.

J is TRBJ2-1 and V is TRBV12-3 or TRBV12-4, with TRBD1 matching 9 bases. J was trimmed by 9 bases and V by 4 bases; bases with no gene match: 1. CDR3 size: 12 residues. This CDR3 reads CASSSQGAEQFF. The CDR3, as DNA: TGTGCCAGCAGTTCACAGGGGGCTGAGCAGTTCTTC.

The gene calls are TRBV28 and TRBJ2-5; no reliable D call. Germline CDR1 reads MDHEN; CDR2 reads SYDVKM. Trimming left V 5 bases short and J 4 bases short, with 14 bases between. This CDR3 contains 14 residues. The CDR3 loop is CASSQITPTETQYF. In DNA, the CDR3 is TGTGCCAGCAGTCAAATTACCCCTACAGAGACCCAGTACTTC.

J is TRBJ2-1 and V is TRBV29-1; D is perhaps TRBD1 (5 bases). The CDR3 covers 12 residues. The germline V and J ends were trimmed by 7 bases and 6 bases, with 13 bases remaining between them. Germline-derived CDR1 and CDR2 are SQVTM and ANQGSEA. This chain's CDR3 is CSGLPTGNEQFF. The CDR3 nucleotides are TGCAGCGGATTACCAACAGGCAATGAGCAGTTCTTC.

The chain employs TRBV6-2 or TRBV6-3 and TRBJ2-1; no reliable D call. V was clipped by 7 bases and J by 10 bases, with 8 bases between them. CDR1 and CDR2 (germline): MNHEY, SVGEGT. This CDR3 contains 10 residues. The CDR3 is CASKGPEQFF. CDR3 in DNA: TGTGCCAGCAAAGGACCCGAGCAGTTCTTC.

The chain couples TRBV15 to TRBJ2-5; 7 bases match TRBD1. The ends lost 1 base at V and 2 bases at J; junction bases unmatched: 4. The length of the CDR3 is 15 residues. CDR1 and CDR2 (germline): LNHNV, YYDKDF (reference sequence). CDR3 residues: CATSRGRGQQETQYF. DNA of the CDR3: TGTGCCACCAGCAGAGGAAGGGGACAGCAAGAGACCCAGTACTTC.

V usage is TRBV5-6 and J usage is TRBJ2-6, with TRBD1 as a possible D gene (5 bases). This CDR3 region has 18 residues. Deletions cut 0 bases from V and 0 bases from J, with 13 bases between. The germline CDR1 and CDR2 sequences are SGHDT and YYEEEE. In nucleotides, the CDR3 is TGTGCCAGCAGCTTGGCAGGGTCCGAAAACTCTGGGGCCAACGTCCTGACTTTC. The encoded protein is CASSLAGSENSGANVLTF.